The rows below give T cell receptor beta chains drawn from one sample of a study of response to subunit inactivated influenza vaccine. TCRdb redid the calling of the RT-PCR reads with MiXCR, one entry per CDR3 protein. Of 500,000 to 600,000 distinct CDR3 sequences in the sample, approximately 7.1% were seen once. The sequencing here drew on PBMCs from blood, taken roughly 24 months after vaccination. The source of these receptors is a man aged 50-75 years who received an inactivated influenza vaccine. CDR3s include the opening cysteine and the closing phenylalanine or tryptophan. The D gene is left open where the match is weak. The size entry is marked missing in some rows and otherwise reads once, few, many or a size class.

-	TRBV7-2	15	-	TRBJ2-3	CASSSQGTRTDTQYF	TGTGCCAGCAGCTCGCAGGGAACCCGCACAGATACGCAGTATTTT
-	TRBV15	13	many	TRBJ1-2	CATSIPVGEDYTF	TGTGCCACCAGCATCCCGGTCGGGGAAGACTACACCTTC
TRBD1	TRBV20-1	13	few	TRBJ2-1	CSAIQGSLDEQFF	TGCAGTGCTATACAGGGGTCGCTCGATGAGCAGTTCTTC
-	TRBV19	15	-	TRBJ2-3	CASRDTGGGTDTQYF	TGTGCCAGTAGGGACACAGGAGGTGGCACAGATACGCAGTATTTT
TRBD2	TRBV15	16	many	TRBJ2-3	CATSSLLAEDTDTQYF	TGTGCCACCAGCAGTCTCCTAGCGGAAGACACAGATACGCAGTATTTT
-	TRBV15	13	few	TRBJ2-7	CATSRDPFDEQYF	TGTGCCACCAGCAGAGATCCCTTTGACGAGCAGTACTTC
-	TRBV5-1	15	-	TRBJ2-4	CASSLDSLSKNIQYF	TGCGCCAGCAGCTTGGACTCCTTGTCCAAAAACATTCAGTACTTC
TRBD1	TRBV24-1	16	-	TRBJ2-1	CATSEVTGGFYNEQFF	TGTGCCACCAGTGAAGTGACAGGGGGCTTCTACAATGAGCAGTTCTTC
-	TRBV20-1	16	-	TRBJ2-5	CSATPLDPTRQETQYF	TGCAGTGCCACGCCCTTGGATCCCACCCGCCAAGAGACCCAGTACTTC
TRBD2	TRBV12-3/TRBV12-4	14	few	TRBJ2-3	CASSPGLAGPVQYF	TGTGCCAGCAGTCCGGGACTAGCGGGACCTGTTCAGTATTTT
-	TRBV12-3/TRBV12-4	14	few	TRBJ2-5	CASSATGVRGTQYF	TGTGCCAGCAGTGCGACGGGGGTACGTGGGACCCAGTACTTC
-	TRBV20-1	13	-	TRBJ2-4	CSASRGAKNIQYF	TGCAGTGCTAGTCGAGGGGCCAAAAACATTCAGTACTTC
TRBD1	TRBV7-9	15	-	TRBJ1-4	CASRGTDITNEKLFF	TGTGCCAGCAGAGGGACAGATATAACTAATGAAAAACTGTTTTTT
-	TRBV29-1	12	few	TRBJ2-3	CSGEPSTDTQYF	TGCAGTGGGGAACCCAGCACAGATACGCAGTATTTT
TRBD2	TRBV6-5	17	few	TRBJ2-5	CASSLTIQLAGQETQYF	TGTGCCAGCAGTTTAACCATTCAACTAGCGGGACAAGAGACCCAGTACTTC
-	TRBV27	16	-	TRBJ1-5	CASSLVGTEAGQPQHF	TGTGCCAGCAGTTTGGTCGGGACGGAGGCTGGTCAGCCCCAGCATTTT
-	TRBV6-2/TRBV6-3	13	few	TRBJ2-7	CASSPNGFYEQYF	TGTGCCAGCAGTCCAAACGGGTTCTACGAGCAGTACTTC
-	TRBV14	15	many	TRBJ2-2	CASSHDRTNTGELFF	TGTGCCAGCAGCCATGACAGAACGAACACCGGGGAGCTGTTTTTT
TRBD2	TRBV10-3	16	-	TRBJ2-1	CAISESPSGRAAEQFF	TGTGCCATCAGTGAGTCGCCTAGCGGGAGGGCCGCTGAGCAGTTCTTC
-	TRBV7-8	15	-	TRBJ2-1	CASSSRQVPSDEQFF	TGTGCCAGCAGCTCAAGACAGGTACCGTCGGATGAGCAGTTCTTC
TRBD2	TRBV12-3/TRBV12-4	16	few	TRBJ2-5	CASRERTSGSSETQYF	TGTGCCAGCAGAGAAAGGACTAGCGGGAGTAGCGAGACCCAGTACTTC